This T cell receptor beta chain was captured in a study of T cell repertoires in cytomegalovirus infection. Overall study context: TCR beta signatures that were public indicated CMV infection and matching HLA type. Study results and limitations: CMV-specific TCR beta clonotypes restricted by HLA-C were the ones dominating the ex vivo response. Individuals carrying CMV plus the relevant HLA were identified by cumulative frequency of public TCR beta families.

TCRdb re-called the reads with MiXCR, one entry per CDR3 protein. Among 350,000 to 550,000 distinct CDR3 sequences listed, roughly a third were seen once. The V end lost 8 bases, the J end lost 4 bases, and 17 bases lay between the germline ends. There are 14 residues in the CDR3. The table lists this clonotype with a few counts. Antigen specificity is unknown. The chain uses TRBV12-3 or TRBV12-4 and TRBJ1-1; D uncertain. Sequencing was performed on PBMCs. The receptor's source is a human donor in good health (CMV status not recorded). Some clones in this sample may be carry-over from other donors' samples. CDR3 sequence: CASSPGQAGTEAFF. CDR3 sequence (DNA): TGTGCCAGCTCTCCTGGCCAGGCGGGCACTGAAGCTTTCTTT.